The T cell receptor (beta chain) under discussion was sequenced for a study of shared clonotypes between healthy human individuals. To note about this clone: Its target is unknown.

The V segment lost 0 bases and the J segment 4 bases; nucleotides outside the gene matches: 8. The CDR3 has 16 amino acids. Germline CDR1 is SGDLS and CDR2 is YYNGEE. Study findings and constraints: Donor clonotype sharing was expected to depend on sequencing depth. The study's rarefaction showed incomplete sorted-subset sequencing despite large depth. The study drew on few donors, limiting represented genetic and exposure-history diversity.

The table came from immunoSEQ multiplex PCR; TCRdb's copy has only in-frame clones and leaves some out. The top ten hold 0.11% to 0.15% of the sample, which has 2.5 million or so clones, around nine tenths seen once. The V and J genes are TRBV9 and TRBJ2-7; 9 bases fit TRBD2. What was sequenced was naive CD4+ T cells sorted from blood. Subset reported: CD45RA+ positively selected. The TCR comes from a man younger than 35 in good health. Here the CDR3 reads CASSVEASGVSYEQYF. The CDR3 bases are TGTGCCAGCAGCGTAGAGGCTAGCGGGGTGTCGTACGAGCAGTACTTC.